The clone carrying this T cell receptor (beta chain) appeared many times. Its target is unknown. The CDR3 has 13 residues. Per the germline V gene, CDR1 is MNHEY and CDR2 is SVGAGI. The V and J ends lost 2 bases and 7 bases respectively, with 8 bases between them. The data derive from a study of early T cells in non-severe SARS-CoV-2 infection. Study details: Whole-blood bulk RNA, unsorted, was sequenced, and chains were unpaired.

Whole-study results and caveats: There was a bias toward anti-spike CD8 responses in VDJdb matching, which missed private and CD4 specificities.

Each cDNA molecule carried a unique molecular identifier. TCRdb reanalysed the 5' RACE reads using MiXCR and keeps one entry per CDR3 protein. In the table there are tens of thousands of distinct CDR3 sequences, around 13% of which are singletons. This TCR derives from an adult who was a healthcare worker with PCR-confirmed SARS-CoV-2 infection or an uninfected control (not recorded which). The material sequenced was whole blood. This rearrangement joins TRBV6-5 to TRBJ2-2; D unresolved. CDR3 residues: CASSYGFNGELFF. DNA for the CDR3: TGTGCCAGCAGTTACGGGTTCAACGGGGAGCTGTTTTTT.